This T cell receptor (beta chain) was captured in a study of blood T cell repertoires in COVID-19. Study summary: Donors in the United States, Italy and Spain gave samples during acute or convalescent COVID-19. PBMCs, B-cell-depleted T cells, or T cells were the source of the cDNA or gDNA that made up the material.

Original processing notes: Reference gene primer amplification in the assay estimated nucleated cell counts. Method: immunoSEQ multiplex PCR; TCRdb's copy keeps in-frame clones and lacks some. The D gene and trimming were derived from the DNA, and the V and J assignments and clone size from that table. The table records about 140,000 clones, roughly 86% of them present only once. The CDR3 contains 15 residues. Germline V gene sequence: CDR1 SGHKS, CDR2 YYEKEE (reference sequence). With 0 bases clipped from V and 0 bases from J, the junction kept 1 base outside the gene matches. The chain joins TRBV5-5 to TRBJ1-1, with TRBD1 matching over 8 bases. Sequencing used peripheral blood. This receptor was identified in a man in his sixties or seventies with acute or convalescent COVID-19. The CDR3 DNA sequence: TGTGCCAGCAGCTTGGCGACAGGGGTGAACACTGAAGCTTTCTTT. Protein product: CASSLATGVNTEAFF.